A selection of T cell receptor beta chains follows, all from one sample in a study of long-term antiretroviral therapy in people with HIV. The data were produced by immunoSEQ multiplex PCR, yet TCRdb's version contains in-frame clones alone and is incomplete. The sample has 29,000 or so clones; approximately 94% are singletons. The sequences come from unsorted PBMCs, collected just over 7.3 years after starting antiretroviral therapy. All receptors come from a man aged 45 to 65 with HIV. CDR3s include the opening cysteine and the closing phenylalanine or tryptophan. D genes are given only for firm matches. Clone size is given for some rows only: seen once, a few or many times, or a class if the clone is expanded.

D: .; size: .; J: TRBJ2-3; V: TRBV29-1; DNA: TGCAGCGTTGAAGGGGAGGACGCAAGCACAGATACGCAGTATTTT; CDR3: CSVEGEDASTDTQYF
D: TRBD2; size: .; J: TRBJ2-2; V: TRBV27; DNA: TGTGCCAGCAGTCCCGGAGCGGGGGCCGATCTCAAAACCGGGGAGCTGTTTTTT; CDR3: CASSPGAGADLKTGELFF
D: .; size: .; J: TRBJ1-1; V: TRBV30; DNA: TGTGCCTTGGGACGGGAGAACACTGAAGCTTTCTTT; CDR3: CALGRENTEAFF
D: .; size: .; J: TRBJ2-2; V: TRBV21-1; DNA: TGTGCCAGCAGCATTCGGGACCAGGGGGAGCTGTTTTTT; CDR3: CASSIRDQGELFF
D: TRBD2; size: .; J: TRBJ2-5; V: TRBV29-1; DNA: TGCAGCGTCGCAGCGGGGGGGCAAGAGACCCAGTACTTC; CDR3: CSVAAGGQETQYF
D: .; size: few; J: TRBJ1-4; V: TRBV19; DNA: TGTGCCAGTAGTATAGGTACAGGAAGTGCAACTAATGAAAAACTGTTTTTT; CDR3: CASSIGTGSATNEKLFF
D: .; size: .; J: TRBJ2-7; V: TRBV6-1; DNA: TGTGCCAGCTCCCGGGAGACAGGGCGGTACGAGCAGTACTTC; CDR3: CASSRETGRYEQYF
D: TRBD2; size: once; J: TRBJ2-2; V: TRBV4-3; DNA: TGCGCCAGCAGCCAAGGACTAGCGGACACCGGGGAGCTGTTTTTT; CDR3: CASSQGLADTGELFF
D: .; size: once; J: TRBJ2-3; V: TRBV29-1; DNA: TGCAGCGTGAAGGGGGGTCCAAGCGGCACAGATACGCAGTATTTT; CDR3: CSVKGGPSGTDTQYF
D: TRBD1; size: .; J: TRBJ1-5; V: TRBV30; DNA: TGTGCCTGGAGTCGACAGGGAGGACAGCCCCAGCATTTT; CDR3: CAWSRQGGQPQHF
D: .; size: .; J: TRBJ2-7; V: TRBV28; DNA: TGTGCCAGCAGTCTGGACCCATACTACGAGCAGTACTTC; CDR3: CASSLDPYYEQYF
D: .; size: few; J: TRBJ1-1; V: TRBV5-1; DNA: TGCGCCAGCAGCTCAGGGTCTATGAACACTGAAGCTTTCTTT; CDR3: CASSSGSMNTEAFF
D: TRBD2; size: .; J: TRBJ2-2; V: TRBV7-9; DNA: TGTGCCAGCAGCTTACCCCTAGCGGGGGGGCCAAGGGAGCTGTTTTTT; CDR3: CASSLPLAGGPRELFF
D: .; size: once; J: TRBJ2-4; V: TRBV4-1; DNA: TGCGCCAGCAGCCAAGAGAGGGAGAGCCGTGTAGCCAAAAACATTCAGTACTTC; CDR3: CASSQERESRVAKNIQYF
D: .; size: medium-sized; J: TRBJ1-4; V: TRBV11-2; DNA: TGTGCCAGCAGCTCCCCGGGGAGTGGGACTAATGAAAAACTGTTTTTT; CDR3: CASSSPGSGTNEKLFF
D: .; size: few; J: TRBJ1-4; V: TRBV11-2; DNA: TGTGCCAGCAGCTTAGGGGAAAAACTGTTTTTT; CDR3: CASSLGEKLFF
D: .; size: .; J: TRBJ1-1; V: TRBV18; DNA: TGTGCCAGCTCCCGACAGTTGAACACTGAAGCTTTCTTT; CDR3: CASSRQLNTEAFF
D: TRBD1; size: once; J: TRBJ2-1; V: TRBV7-3; DNA: TGTGCCAGCAGCTTATTCGGGACAGGGAGCTCCTACAATGAGCAGTTCTTC; CDR3: CASSLFGTGSSYNEQFF
D: .; size: .; J: TRBJ2-5; V: TRBV6-5; DNA: TGTGCCAGCAGTTACACCCCTCAAGAGACCCAGTACTTC; CDR3: CASSYTPQETQYF
D: .; size: .; J: TRBJ1-2; V: TRBV11-2; DNA: TGTGCCAGCAGCTTAGTTGGGTTTCAGGGGCATGGCTACACCTTC; CDR3: CASSLVGFQGHGYTF
D: TRBD1; size: .; J: TRBJ1-5; V: TRBV12-5; DNA: TGTGCTAGTGGTTTGGTAACAGGGGGCCCCAATCAGCCCCAGCATTTT; CDR3: CASGLVTGGPNQPQHF
D: .; size: .; J: TRBJ1-6; V: TRBV18; DNA: TGTGCCAGCTCACCGACAGTGGGGAATTCACCCCTCCACTTT; CDR3: CASSPTVGNSPLHF
D: .; size: .; J: TRBJ2-2; V: TRBV7-8; DNA: TGTGCCAGCAGCTTAGAGGGGGCCGGGGAGCTGTTTTTT; CDR3: CASSLEGAGELFF
D: TRBD1; size: .; J: TRBJ2-2; V: TRBV19; DNA: TGTGCCAGTAGTATACGTACAGGGGGCGGGAACACCGGGGAGCTGTTTTTT; CDR3: CASSIRTGGGNTGELFF
D: .; size: .; J: TRBJ1-5; V: TRBV2; DNA: TGTGCCAGCAGTTACCAGTCAGGGATGGGCAATCAGCCCCAGCATTTT; CDR3: CASSYQSGMGNQPQHF
D: .; size: once; J: TRBJ1-2; V: TRBV10-2; DNA: TGCGCCAGCAGTGAGTCCCCGGGGGCCCCCGGCTACACCTTC; CDR3: CASSESPGAPGYTF
D: .; size: .; J: TRBJ2-7; V: TRBV19; DNA: TGTGCCAGTAGTACCGGGGGCGAGCAGTACTTC; CDR3: CASSTGGEQYF
D: .; size: once; J: TRBJ2-3; V: TRBV27; DNA: TGTGCCAGCAGTCTCACAGATACGCAGTATTTT; CDR3: CASSLTDTQYF
D: .; size: .; J: TRBJ2-7; V: TRBV30; DNA: TGTGCCTGGAGTGTACAGCAGAGGGTCTACGAGCAGTACTTC; CDR3: CAWSVQQRVYEQYF
D: TRBD2; size: .; J: TRBJ2-7; V: TRBV7-2; DNA: TGTGCCAGCAGCTTAAACGGGGGGATATCCTACGAGCAGTACTTC; CDR3: CASSLNGGISYEQYF
D: TRBD1; size: .; J: TRBJ1-5; V: TRBV2; DNA: TGTGCCAGCGGTACCCAGGGGGTAGGAAATCAGCCCCAGCATTTT; CDR3: CASGTQGVGNQPQHF
D: .; size: .; J: TRBJ1-1; V: TRBV5-1; DNA: TGCGCCAGCAGCACCGGACAGTTCACTGAAGCTTTCTTT; CDR3: CASSTGQFTEAFF
D: .; size: few; J: TRBJ2-2; V: TRBV28; DNA: TGTGCCAGCAGCGCGGGGTCGGGAACCGGGGAGCTGTTTTTT; CDR3: CASSAGSGTGELFF
D: TRBD2; size: .; J: TRBJ2-3; V: TRBV11-3; DNA: TGTGCCAGCAGCCGCGGGAGCGGGGGGACAGATACGCAGTATTTT; CDR3: CASSRGSGGTDTQYF
D: TRBD1; size: .; J: TRBJ1-1; V: TRBV11-1; DNA: TGTGCCAGCAGCTTTGGACAGGGAAGGACTGAAGCTTTCTTT; CDR3: CASSFGQGRTEAFF
D: TRBD2; size: .; J: TRBJ2-1; V: TRBV10-2; DNA: TGCGCCAGCAGACTAAATAGCGGGTATGAGCAGTTCTTC; CDR3: CASRLNSGYEQFF
D: TRBD2; size: .; J: TRBJ2-1; V: TRBV27; DNA: TGTGCCAGCAGCTTAGCGGGATCTTACAATGAGCAGTTCTTC; CDR3: CASSLAGSYNEQFF
D: TRBD1; size: .; J: TRBJ1-2; V: TRBV29-1; DNA: TGCAGCGGTGAGAGACCAGGGGGAGCTAACTATGGCTACACCTTC; CDR3: CSGERPGGANYGYTF
D: .; size: .; J: TRBJ1-5; V: TRBV21-1; DNA: TGTGCCAGCAGCAAACGGCGTGGCAATCAGCCCCAGCATTTT; CDR3: CASSKRRGNQPQHF
D: .; size: .; J: TRBJ2-6; V: TRBV30; DNA: TGTGCCTTGCAGGATGCTGGGGCCAACGTCCTGACTTTC; CDR3: CALQDAGANVLTF
D: TRBD1; size: .; J: TRBJ1-2; V: TRBV6-1; DNA: TGTGCCAGCAGTCAGGACAGGACCTCTGGTGGCTACACCTTC; CDR3: CASSQDRTSGGYTF
D: .; size: .; J: TRBJ2-1; V: TRBV5-5; DNA: TGTGCCAGCAGCCCGGACGGTTACAATGAGCAGTTCTTC; CDR3: CASSPDGYNEQFF
D: TRBD1; size: .; J: TRBJ1-6; V: TRBV19; DNA: TGTGCCAGTAGTATCGCGGGACAGGGAAGTTCACCCCTCCACTTT; CDR3: CASSIAGQGSSPLHF
D: .; size: once; J: TRBJ2-7; V: TRBV11-2; DNA: TGTGCCAGCAGCCGTCAGGGGGGGTCAAACTACGAGCAGTACTTC; CDR3: CASSRQGGSNYEQYF
D: .; size: once; J: TRBJ2-7; V: TRBV19; DNA: TGTGCCAGTATGGACAGCACCTACGAGCAGTACTTC; CDR3: CASMDSTYEQYF
D: .; size: once; J: TRBJ1-5; V: TRBV6-1; DNA: TGTGCCAGCAGGCCTACAGGGAATCAGCCCCAGCATTTT; CDR3: CASRPTGNQPQHF
D: .; size: .; J: TRBJ2-2; V: TRBV18; DNA: TGTGCCAGCTCACCAGCGTCTAAGGCAGGGGAGCTGTTTTTT; CDR3: CASSPASKAGELFF
D: TRBD1; size: .; J: TRBJ1-1; V: TRBV10-3; DNA: TGTGCCATCAGGGGGACAGTCGAGAACACTGAAGCTTTCTTT; CDR3: CAIRGTVENTEAFF
D: TRBD1; size: .; J: TRBJ2-7; V: TRBV28; DNA: TGTGCCAGCACCTCCCCCAGGGGGAAGCAGTACTTC; CDR3: CASTSPRGKQYF
D: .; size: .; J: TRBJ2-6; V: TRBV5-4; DNA: TGTGCCAGCAGCCCGGGGGTCTCTGGGGCCAACGTCCTGACTTTC; CDR3: CASSPGVSGANVLTF
D: TRBD2; size: few; J: TRBJ2-3; V: TRBV6-6; DNA: TGTGCCAGCAGTTACACGGGACTAACAGATACGCAGTATTTT; CDR3: CASSYTGLTDTQYF